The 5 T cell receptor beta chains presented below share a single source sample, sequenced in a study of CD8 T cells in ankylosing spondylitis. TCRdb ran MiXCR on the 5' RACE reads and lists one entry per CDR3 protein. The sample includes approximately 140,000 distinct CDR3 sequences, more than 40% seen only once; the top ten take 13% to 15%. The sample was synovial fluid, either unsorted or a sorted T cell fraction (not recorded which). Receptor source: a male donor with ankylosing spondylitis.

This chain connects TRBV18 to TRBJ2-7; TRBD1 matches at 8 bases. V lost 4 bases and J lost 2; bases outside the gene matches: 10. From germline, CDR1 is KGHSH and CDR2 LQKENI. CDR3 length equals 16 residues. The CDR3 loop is CASSRWGQENPYEQYF. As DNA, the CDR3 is TGTGCCAGCTCACGGTGGGGACAGGAGAACCCCTACGAGCAGTACTTC.

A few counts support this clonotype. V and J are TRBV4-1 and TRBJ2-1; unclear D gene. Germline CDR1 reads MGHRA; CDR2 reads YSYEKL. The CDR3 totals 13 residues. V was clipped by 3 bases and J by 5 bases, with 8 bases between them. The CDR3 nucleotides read TGCGCCAGCAGCCACCCCCCCCACAATGAGCAGTTCTTC. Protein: CASSHPPHNEQFF.

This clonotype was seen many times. The CDR3 DNA reads TGCGCCAGCAGCTTTACCCGGGTGGGGGACCTCGACCACGAGCAGTACTTC. Its protein is CASSFTRVGDLDHEQYF. The gene calls are TRBV5-1 and TRBJ2-7; D may match TRBD1 or TRBD2 (5 bases each). Trimming shortened V by 2 bases and J by 5 bases, and 23 bases separated the two germline ends. The CDR3 loop spans 17 amino acids. Germline CDR1 SGHRS, CDR2 YFSETQ.

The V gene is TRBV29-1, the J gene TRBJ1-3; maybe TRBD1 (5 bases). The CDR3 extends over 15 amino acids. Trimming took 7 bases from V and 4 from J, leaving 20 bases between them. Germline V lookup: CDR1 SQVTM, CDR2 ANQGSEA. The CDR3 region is CSAGVGDTFGNTIYF. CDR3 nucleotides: TGCAGCGCCGGCGTGGGGGATACGTTCGGAAACACCATATATTTT.

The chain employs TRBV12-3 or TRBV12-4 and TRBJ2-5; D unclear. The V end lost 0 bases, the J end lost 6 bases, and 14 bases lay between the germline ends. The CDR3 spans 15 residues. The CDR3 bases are TGTGCCAGCAGTTTAGCGCTTTGGACGCCGAAGACCCAGTACTTC. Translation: CASSLALWTPKTQYF.